This T cell receptor beta chain is drawn from a study of identical twins. General study points: Out-of-frame beta sequences exhibited a weaker degree of excess twin sharing.

CDR1 and CDR2 from the germline V gene are ENHRY and SYGVKD. Trimming left V 2 bases short and J 3 bases short, with 1 base between. This CDR3 has 11 residues. Everyone who gave samples was a healthy Caucasian. In the case of this clonotype: Its cognate antigen is unknown.

After template switching added a universal primer site, the resulting cDNA carried unique molecular identifiers. Each CDR3 protein gets one entry after TCRdb re-called the 5' RACE reads with MiXCR. Here the sample spans around 510,000 distinct CDR3 sequences, about 13% being singletons. This same sample was also taken into another study, of yellow fever vaccine responses in identical twins.

The chain has TRBV10-3 and TRBJ2-5, with no clear D. The sequenced sample was CD4+ T cells sorted from blood. The TCR sequence derives from a woman younger than 30 in good health. CDR3 protein: CAISEKETQYF. In DNA form, the CDR3 reads TGTGCCATCAGTGAGAAAGAGACCCAGTACTTC.